The entry below describes one T cell receptor beta chain. Its antigen remains unknown. This sample stems from a study of Ad26.COV2.S vaccination and SARS-CoV-2 variants. Study information: Vaccine-arm donor from the placebo-controlled COV1001 Ad26.COV2.S trial. Broader study findings: Vaccine recipients surpassed placebo recipients in spike-specific TCR breadth. After vaccination, reports described spike-specific CD8+ and CD4+ T cell responses as showing substantial breadth.

Specified treatment: over 15 received Ad26.COV2.S at low or high dose, single or two shots; 5 received placebo; per-sample allocation not given. Each sample was drawn 63 days after the first injection (of vaccine or placebo). V lost 1 base and J lost 10, with 14 bases in between. Looked up from germline, CDR1 is SGHTA and CDR2 is FQGNSA. The CDR3 totals 15 residues. Produced via immunoSEQ multiplex PCR; TCRdb's table is partial and in-frame only. The sample has around 340,000 clones, 85% to 90% seen once. V usage is TRBV7-2 and J usage is TRBJ1-6, with D possibly matching TRBD1 (6 bases). This receptor was identified in a person between 18 and 60 years old who received the Ad26.COV2.S COVID-19 vaccine or a placebo. The source was peripheral blood, collected in a trial of Ad26.COV2.S vaccine versus placebo. CDR3: CASSLGGHRTSPLHF. The DNA for the CDR3 is TGTGCCAGCAGCTTAGGGGGACATAGGACCTCACCCCTCCACTTT.